Listed here are 30 T cell receptor beta chains from one sample, sequenced in a study of shared clonotypes between healthy human individuals. Method: immunoSEQ multiplex PCR; TCRdb's copy keeps in-frame clones and lacks some. Among a few million clones listed, around 95% were seen once. Sequencing was performed on naive CD4+ T cells sorted from blood. Sample subset: CD45RA+ positively selected. These receptors all come from a man aged 18 to 35 in good health.

This clone was detected once. The rearrangement uses TRBV5-1 and TRBJ2-2; D not resolved. Trimming stripped 0 bases from V and 6 bases from J, with 9 bases between. This CDR3 spans 14 amino acids. The germline gives CDR1 SGHRS, CDR2 YFSETQ. CDR3 region: CASSLAVGAGELFF. The CDR3 DNA reads as TGCGCCAGCAGCTTGGCCGTGGGCGCCGGGGAGCTGTTTTTT.

The DNA of the CDR3 is TGCGCCAGCAGCTCCGAGGGCTCTGGAAACACCATATATTTT. Its protein is CASSSEGSGNTIYF. The chain recombines TRBV5-1 with TRBJ1-3, with D uncertain. Per the germline V gene, CDR1 is SGHRS and CDR2 is YFSETQ. Trimming shortened V by 3 bases and J by 0 bases, and 7 bases separated the two germline ends. The CDR3 totals 14 residues.

A remark on this clone: At one of its ends the junction is not consistent with the germline gene, which may arise from a read error. The genes are TRBV29-1 and TRBJ2-3, with 7 bases matching TRBD2. Per germline, CDR1 SQVTM and CDR2 ANQGSEA. The CDR3 spans 13 residues. CDR3 in amino acids: CSIDSGRTDTQYF. CDR3 in DNA: TGCAGCATTGATAGCGGGCGCACAGATACGCAGTATTTT.

V gene TRBV5-1 combines with J gene TRBJ2-5; tentative D call: TRBD2 (5 bases). The V end was cut by 2 bases, the J end by 2 bases, with 13 bases between. The CDR3 is 15 residues long. The germline V gene encodes CDR1 SGHRS and CDR2 YFSETQ. CDR3 sequence: CASSFLGSSQETQYF. The CDR3 DNA sequence: TGCGCCAGCAGCTTTCTGGGGAGTTCGCAAGAGACCCAGTACTTC.

In its sample, this clone was seen once. The chain is built from TRBV6-1 and TRBJ1-6; TRBD1 matches at 7 bases. CDR1 is MNHNS, CDR2 SASEGT, per germline. The J segment lost 9 bases and the V segment lost 4 bases, leaving 6 bases of the junction unmatched. CDR3 length equals 14 residues. The CDR3 region is CASSGTGDTSPLHF. The CDR3 nucleotides are TGTGCCAGCAGTGGGACAGGAGATACTTCACCCCTCCACTTT.

This rearrangement joins TRBV6-1 to TRBJ1-5, with D possibly TRBD1 on 6 matching bases. Per germline, CDR1 MNHNS and CDR2 SASEGT. The CDR3 spans 13 residues. V shed 2 bases and J shed 5 bases, with 7 bases lying between them. CDR3 amino acids: CASSENRDQPQHF. In nucleotides, the CDR3 is TGTGCCAGCAGTGAAAACAGGGATCAGCCCCAGCATTTT.

The V call is TRBV18, the J call TRBJ2-7; 8 bases line up with TRBD2. Trimming took 3 bases from V and 3 from J; bases not matched to a gene: 7. The CDR3 is made up of 15 amino acids. CDR1 is KGHSH and CDR2 is LQKENI in the germline V gene. The CDR3 sequence: CASSPGGGADYEQYF. In nucleotides, the CDR3 is TGTGCCAGCTCACCCGGGGGGGGCGCGGACTACGAGCAGTACTTC.

This rearrangement joins TRBV6-1 to TRBJ1-1; D is ambiguous. CDR1 and CDR2 (germline): MNHNS, SASEGT. This CDR3 has 13 residues. Trimming removed 8 bases from V and 11 bases from J, with 21 bases in between. CDR3 DNA: TGTGCCAGCCGATTCAGGACGGGAGAAAGGGCTTTCTTT. Encoded protein: CASRFRTGERAFF.

This clone came up once. The V gene is TRBV30, the J gene TRBJ2-7, with D uncertain. Germline V gives CDR1 GTSNPN, CDR2 SVGIG (reference sequence). The CDR3 runs 14 residues. V lost 2 bases, J lost 2 bases, and 13 bases lay in between. The CDR3 sequence is CAWSLWTRTYEQYF. The CDR3 DNA sequence: TGTGCCTGGAGTCTCTGGACGCGGACCTACGAGCAGTACTTC.

The CDR3 reads CASSELATDTQYF. CDR3 coding DNA: TGTGCCAGCAGTGAACTAGCTACAGATACGCAGTATTTT. The rearrangement links TRBV2 to TRBJ2-3, with a tentative D call TRBD2 (5 bases). The V gene's germline CDR1 is SNHLY and CDR2 FYNNEI. The CDR3 has 13 residues. V was clipped by 2 bases and J by 3 bases, with 6 bases between them.

Worth noting for this clone: Other DNA sequences from this sample encode an identical CDR3 as well. The genes are TRBV18 and TRBJ2-5; the D gene could be TRBD1 or TRBD2 (6 bases each). Germline CDR1 KGHSH, CDR2 LQKENI. The CDR3 is 14 residues long. Trimming took 2 bases from V and 4 from J, leaving 11 bases between them. The CDR3 DNA sequence: TGTGCCAGCTCACCAAGGGGGGCCAGAGAGACCCAGTACTTC. Translating it yields CASSPRGARETQYF.

The chain employs TRBV6-5 and TRBJ1-4, with a tentative D call TRBD1 (5 bases). This CDR3 has 15 residues. Trimming stripped 0 bases from V and 4 bases from J, with 9 bases between. The germline CDR1 and CDR2 sequences are MNHEY and SVGAGI. The CDR3 DNA is TGTGCCAGCAGTTACTCCCGGGGCTTTAATGAAAAACTGTTTTTT. It codes for CASSYSRGFNEKLFF.

The V and J genes are TRBV11-2 and TRBJ2-7; D is undetermined. The V end lost 0 bases, the J end lost 0 bases, and 9 bases lay between the germline ends. The CDR3 length is 15 residues. CDR1 and CDR2 (germline): SGHAT, FQNNGV. CDR3 DNA: TGTGCCAGCAGCTTAGATCTACCAGTCTCCTACGAGCAGTACTTC. Residues: CASSLDLPVSYEQYF.

This rearrangement joins TRBV25-1 to TRBJ1-5; D gene uncertain. This CDR3 has 11 amino acids. Germline values: CDR1 MGHDK, CDR2 SYGVNS. V lost 2 bases and J 14 bases, leaving 10 bases between the germline ends. CDR3 in DNA: TGTGCCAGCAGTGAACGCTATTCAGAGCATTTT. It codes for CASSERYSEHF.

The chain links TRBV29-1 to TRBJ1-2; 9 bases match TRBD1. This CDR3 has 14 amino acids. The junction had 6 bases not matched to a gene; V was cut back by 5 bases and J by 2 bases. Germline V lookup: CDR1 SQVTM, CDR2 ANQGSEA. The CDR3 bases are TGCAGCGTTCCGGGACAGGGCGAAAACTATGGCTACACCTTC. It codes for CSVPGQGENYGYTF.

The rearrangement joins TRBV5-1 to TRBJ2-1; D is perhaps TRBD2 (6 bases). In germline, CDR1 is SGHRS, CDR2 YFSETQ. V was shortened by 5 bases and J by 6 bases, with 9 bases between the two germline ends. The CDR3 has 12 residues. In DNA, the CDR3 is TGCGCCAGCAGTCGGGACTTCAATGAGCAGTTCTTC. Amino acids: CASSRDFNEQFF.

V usage is TRBV7-2 and J usage is TRBJ1-1, with TRBD1 matching 9 bases. Unmatched junction bases numbered 5, after V lost 4 bases and J lost 11 bases. CDR1 and CDR2 (germline): SGHTA, FQGNSA. This CDR3 is built from 12 residues. The CDR3 reads CASSWDRAVAFF. CDR3 nucleotides: TGTGCCAGCAGCTGGGACAGGGCAGTGGCTTTCTTT. Using reference TRBV7-2 and TRBJ1-1 for the parts outside the CDR3, the full variable domain is GAGVSQSPSNKVTEKGKDVELRCDPISGHTALYWYRQSLGQGLEFLIYFQGNSAPDKSGLPSDRFSAERTGGSVSTLTIQRTQQEDSAVYLCASSWDRAVAFFGQGTRLTVV.

The chain employs TRBV18 and TRBJ1-4, with no clear D. The CDR3 runs 15 residues. V was trimmed by 6 bases and J by 0 bases, leaving 11 bases between them. Germline V gene sequence: CDR1 KGHSH, CDR2 LQKENI. CDR3 region: CASSVGDATNEKLFF. CDR3 nucleotides: TGTGCCAGCTCCGTCGGGGATGCAACTAATGAAAAACTGTTTTTT.

A remark on this clone: In the same sample, other DNA sequences code for this CDR3. V and J are TRBV10-2 and TRBJ2-5; 9 positions agree with TRBD1. Germline CDR1 and CDR2: WSHSY and SAAADI. After removal of 0 bases from V and 5 bases from J, the junction contained 4 bases not matched to a gene. This CDR3 has 15 residues. The CDR3 DNA sequence: TGCGCCAGCAGTGAGTCAGGGACAGGGAGGGAGACCCAGTACTTC. Translation: CASSESGTGRETQYF.

This clone was counted a single time. V gene TRBV5-1 combines with J gene TRBJ1-6; weak D call: TRBD1 (5 bases). Between the trimmed V and J ends, which lost 4 bases and 5 bases, there was a span of 10 bases. Germline loops: CDR1 SGHRS, CDR2 YFSETQ. This CDR3 has 14 amino acids. The CDR3 sequence: CASSTGVHNSPLHF. In DNA form, the CDR3 reads TGCGCCAGCAGCACGGGGGTCCATAATTCACCCCTCCACTTT.

This rearrangement joins TRBV2 to TRBJ2-7; the D gene is possibly TRBD2 (5 bases). Trimming removed 7 bases from V and 3 bases from J, with 10 bases in between. The CDR3 spans 12 residues. CDR1 and CDR2 (germline): SNHLY, FYNNEI. The CDR3 nucleotides read TGTGCCAGCAACGGGATCGACTACGAGCAGTACTTC. This encodes CASNGIDYEQYF.

Regarding this clone: Other nucleotide sequences in the sample specify the same CDR3. This rearrangement joins TRBV15 to TRBJ2-7; D remains unclear. V was cut by 1 base and J by 0 bases, with 7 bases left in between. Germline assignment: CDR1 LNHNV and CDR2 YYDKDF (reference sequence). This CDR3 is 14 amino acids long. Here the CDR3 DNA reads TGTGCCACCAGCAGAGCTGGCAGCTCCTACGAGCAGTACTTC. It specifies CATSRAGSSYEQYF.

The rearrangement joins TRBV28 to TRBJ1-2; TRBD1 aligns across 9 bases. Germline V gene sequence: CDR1 MDHEN, CDR2 SYDVKM. V lost 2 bases and J lost 4; bases outside the gene matches: 8. The length of the CDR3 is 16 residues. The CDR3 DNA reads TGTGCCAGCAGTTTAGGGGGGACAGGGTGGGCCTATGGCTACACCTTC. Encoded protein: CASSLGGTGWAYGYTF.

The CDR3 sequence is CAINAGLLTYEQYF. The CDR3, as DNA: TGTGCCATCAATGCGGGACTGCTGACCTACGAGCAGTACTTC. The V gene is TRBV10-3, the J gene TRBJ2-7; TRBD2 is a possible D gene (6 bases). CDR1 and CDR2 from the germline V gene are ENHRY and SYGVKD. There are 14 residues in the CDR3. V was shortened by 7 bases and J by 2 bases, with 15 bases between the two germline ends.

In this sample, this clone turned up once. The CDR3 DNA reads TGTGCCAGCAGTTTCCGGACAGGGGGCTTATCCTACGAGCAGTACTTC. Its translation: CASSFRTGGLSYEQYF. J is TRBJ2-7 and V is TRBV2, with 11 bases matching TRBD1. The CDR3 runs 16 residues. V lost 5 bases to trimming and J lost 1 base; unmatched junction nucleotides: 7. CDR1 is SNHLY and CDR2 is FYNNEI in the germline V gene.

This chain links TRBV2 with TRBJ2-5; unclear D gene. This CDR3 comprises 11 residues. Germline loops: CDR1 SNHLY, CDR2 FYNNEI. Trimming took 6 bases from V and 5 from J, leaving 7 bases between them. CDR3 bases: TGTGCCAGCAGGACCGCGGAGACCCAGTACTTC. Protein sequence: CASRTAETQYF.

The chain recombines TRBV10-3 with TRBJ2-3; 7 nucleotides align to TRBD2. J was trimmed by 6 bases and V by 6 bases; bases with no gene match: 9. From germline, CDR1 is ENHRY and CDR2 SYGVKD. This CDR3 has 14 residues. The CDR3 sequence is CAIRAMTSPDTQYF. The CDR3 DNA reads as TGTGCCATCAGAGCCATGACTAGCCCCGATACGCAGTATTTT.

The V gene is TRBV6-1, the J gene TRBJ1-1; 8 bases map to TRBD1. The germline V gene encodes CDR1 MNHNS and CDR2 SASEGT. The CDR3 contains 15 residues. With 2 bases clipped from V and 3 bases from J, the junction kept 5 bases outside the gene matches. The CDR3 DNA is TGTGCCAGCAGTGAAAGGCCAGGGGGCTACACTGAAGCTTTCTTT. It is translated as CASSERPGGYTEAFF.

The rearrangement joins TRBV5-5 to TRBJ1-4, with 7 nucleotides matching TRBD1. CDR1 is SGHKS and CDR2 is YYEKEE in the germline V gene (reference sequence). This CDR3 comprises 13 residues. V dropped 0 bases and J dropped 11; count of bases not matched to a gene: 4. CDR3 loop: CASSLDLQGKLFF. In DNA, the CDR3 is TGTGCCAGCAGCTTGGATTTACAGGGGAAACTGTTTTTT.

The V call is TRBV11-2, the J call TRBJ1-6; D is undetermined. V was cut by 1 base and J by 4 bases, with 8 bases left in between. This CDR3 comprises 15 residues. Germline V gene lookup returns CDR1 SGHAT and CDR2 FQNNGV. The CDR3 DNA reads as TGTGCCAGCAGCTTAGTTCGGGGTTATAATTCACCCCTCCACTTT. Translated: CASSLVRGYNSPLHF.